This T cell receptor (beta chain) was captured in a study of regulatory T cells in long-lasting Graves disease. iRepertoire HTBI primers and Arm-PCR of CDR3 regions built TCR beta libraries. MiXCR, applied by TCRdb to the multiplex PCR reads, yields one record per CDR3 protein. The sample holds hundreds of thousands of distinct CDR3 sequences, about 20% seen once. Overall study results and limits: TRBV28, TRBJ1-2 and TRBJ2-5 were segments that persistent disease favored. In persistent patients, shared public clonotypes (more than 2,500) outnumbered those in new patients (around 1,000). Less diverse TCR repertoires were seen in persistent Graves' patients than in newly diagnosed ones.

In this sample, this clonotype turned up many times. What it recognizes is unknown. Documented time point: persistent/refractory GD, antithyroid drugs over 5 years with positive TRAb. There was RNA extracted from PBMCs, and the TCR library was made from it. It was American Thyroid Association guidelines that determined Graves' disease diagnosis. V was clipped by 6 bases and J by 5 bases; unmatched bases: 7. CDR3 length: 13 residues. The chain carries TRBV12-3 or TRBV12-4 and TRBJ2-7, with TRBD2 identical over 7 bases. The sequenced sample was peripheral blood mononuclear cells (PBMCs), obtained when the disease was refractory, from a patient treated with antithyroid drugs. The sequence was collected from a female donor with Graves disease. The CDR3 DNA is TGTGCCAGCAGAAGTGGGGGGGTCAACGAGCAGTACTTC. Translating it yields CASRSGGVNEQYF.